One T cell receptor (beta chain) is described in this entry. Its antigen is not known. This sample was taken from a study of Ad26.COV2.S vaccination and SARS-CoV-2 variants. In the study overall: It was the COV1001 Ad26.COV2.S trial arm that included the donor. Each vaccinee took Ad26.COV2.S intramuscularly, once or twice 56 days apart.

Described treatment: around 19 received Ad26.COV2.S at low or high dose, single or two shots; about 5 received placebo; per-sample allocation not given. Vaccine and placebo recipients were sampled on day 63 after the first injection. TCRdb's copy holds only in-frame clones and misses some; the assay was immunoSEQ multiplex PCR. The sample holds roughly 450,000 clones, roughly 90% seen once. Germline V gives CDR1 SGHTA, CDR2 FQGNSA. CDR3 size: 14 residues. V gave up 1 base and J gave up 3 bases, with 9 bases separating them. Study-level findings and limits: Post-vaccination spike-specific CD8+ and CD4+ T cell responses reportedly had substantial breadth. The study found similar non-spike TCR breadth in vaccine and placebo recipients.

V usage is TRBV7-2 and J usage is TRBJ1-2; possibly TRBD1 for D (5 bases). This specimen consisted of peripheral blood, obtained in a trial of Ad26.COV2.S vaccine versus placebo. The receptor's source is a person between 18 and 59 years old who received the Ad26.COV2.S COVID-19 vaccine or a placebo. The CDR3 spells CASSLGPGHYGYTF. Written as DNA, the CDR3 is TGTGCCAGCAGCTTAGGTCCAGGGCACTATGGCTACACCTTC.